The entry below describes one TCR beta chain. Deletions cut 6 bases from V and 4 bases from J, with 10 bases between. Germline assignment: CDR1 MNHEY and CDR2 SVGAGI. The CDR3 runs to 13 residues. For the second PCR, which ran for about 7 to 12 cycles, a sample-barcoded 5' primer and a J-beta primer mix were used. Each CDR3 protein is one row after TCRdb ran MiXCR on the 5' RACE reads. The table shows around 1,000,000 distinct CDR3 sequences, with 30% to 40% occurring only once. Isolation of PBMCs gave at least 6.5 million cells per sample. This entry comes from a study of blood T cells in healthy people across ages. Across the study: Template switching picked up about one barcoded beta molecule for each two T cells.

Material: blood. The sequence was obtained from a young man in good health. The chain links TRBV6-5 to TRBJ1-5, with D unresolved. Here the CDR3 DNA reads TGTGCCAGCAGCCCCCTTCAAAATCAGCCCCAGCATTTT. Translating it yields CASSPLQNQPQHF.